This TCR beta chain derives from a study of T cell changes during pregnancy in multiple sclerosis. The method was immunoSEQ multiplex PCR; TCRdb's version includes in-frame clones alone and lacks a portion of them. The table lists 25,000 to 30,000 clones, approximately 89% of them singletons. The CDR3 loop spans 13 amino acids. Germline V gives CDR1 MNHNY, CDR2 SVGAGI (reference sequence). Sequences were derived from CD4+ T cells from peripheral blood mononuclear cells, sampled in the second trimester of pregnancy. The sequence came from a female donor with multiple sclerosis, enrolled in a pregnancy study. This sequence joins TRBV6-6 and TRBJ2-5; D call uncertain. The J call is doubtful: the DNA matches TRBJ2-7 better. Here the CDR3 reads CASSYVVSYEQYF. The CDR3 DNA follows: TGTGCCAGCAGTTACGTGGTCTCCTACGAGCAGTACTTC.